This TCR beta chain was sequenced in a study of quantifying T cell responses using KT2 cells. Background on the study: cDNA was made from DNase-treated RNA using alpha and beta constant primers.

Study observations and caveats: Detection of KT2 sequences held at the lowest tested level, about one cell per 100,000 PBMC. KT2 sequence counts showed saturation when very many KT2 cells were spiked in.

This clonotype occurred a few times. Antigen: not known. An oligo carrying a UMI was ligated to the cDNA 3' end. The first PCR ran 4 to 5 cycles with an equimolar RC1.1 and RC1.2 beta primer mix. TCRdb analysed the UMI-ligation and nested PCR reads with MiXCR anew, one entry per CDR3 protein. The sample carries 39,000 or so distinct CDR3 sequences, 17% recorded once. J was trimmed by 2 bases and V by 6 bases; bases with no gene match: 5. There are 16 residues in the CDR3. Per germline, CDR1 ENHRY and CDR2 SYGVKD. KT2, a clone with a known TCR, was spiked into unfractionated PBMC. KT2 cells were mixed with fixed PBMC numbers at varying ratios.

The TCR was taken from a human donor. Sequenced: PBMCs spiked with cells of the T cell clone KT2. The chain carries TRBV10-3 and TRBJ2-6; 9 nucleotides line up with TRBD2. The CDR3 DNA sequence: TGTGCCATCAGCCCGAGCGGGAGGACTGGGGCCAACGTCCTGACTTTC. Its protein is CAISPSGRTGANVLTF.